Described below is a single T cell receptor beta chain sequence and its context. The sample is drawn from a study of a mutant IDH1 vaccine in newly diagnosed glioma. The sample's time point: baseline, week 1 (first vaccination visit). The treatment here: pre-vaccination baseline after standard-of-care therapy. Here immunoSEQ multiplex PCR was the method, and the copy in TCRdb shows in-frame clones only, minus some. The sample shows some 95,000 clones, roughly 77% of them seen only once. Germline CDR1 and CDR2: SGHVS and FQNEAQ. The CDR3 runs 14 residues. Trimming left V 5 bases short and J 4 bases short, with 15 bases between.

The material sequenced was PBMCs, taken from a glioma patient treated with radiotherapy, temozolomide or both. The chain employs TRBV7-8 and TRBJ2-7; the D gene is possibly TRBD1 (6 bases). The sequence derives from a man in his forties or fifties with glioma. CDR3 in amino acids: CASSPSGGRYEQYF. The DNA of the CDR3 is TGTGCCAGCAGCCCCAGTGGGGGCAGGTACGAGCAGTACTTC. The entire variable domain, with the rest obtained from reference TRBV7-8 and TRBJ2-7, is as follows: GAGVSQSPRYKVAKRGQDVALRCDPISGHVSLFWYQQALGQGPEFLTYFQNEAQLDKSGLPSDRFFAERPEGSVSTLKIQRTQQEDSAVYLCASSPSGGRYEQYFGPGTRLTVT.